This T cell receptor (beta chain) was retrieved from a study of T cells after yellow fever vaccination. They built TCR cDNA with 5'RACE template switching, a step that put in a universal primer site and UMIs. Using its own MiXCR run on the 5' RACE reads, TCRdb lists one record per CDR3 protein. Of more than 95,000 distinct CDR3 sequences in the sample, 8% to 10% are singletons; the top ten hold approximately 39%. Material: CD8+ T cells sorted from PBMCs, obtained on the day of the yellow fever booster vaccination. This TCR derives from a young man who received the YFV17D yellow fever vaccine.

The CDR3 loop is CAISESGQTGTEAFF. The CDR3 coding sequence is TGTGCCATCAGTGAGTCGGGTCAGACGGGCACTGAAGCTTTCTTT. V is TRBV10-3 and J is TRBJ1-1; D is unresolved. The CDR3 loop spans 15 amino acids. Trimming stripped 0 bases from V and 4 bases from J, with 12 bases between. The germline gives CDR1 ENHRY, CDR2 SYGVKD.